This T cell receptor (beta chain) appears in the sequencing data of a study of regulatory T cells in long-lasting Graves disease. Overall study findings and caveats: New patients shared fewer public clonotypes (around 970) than persistent patients did (2,741).

This CDR3 has 15 residues. Germline CDR1 is MNHEY and CDR2 is SMNVEV (reference sequence). The V end was cut by 0 bases, the J end by 7 bases, with 16 bases between. In this sample, this clonotype turned up a few times. Its cognate antigen is unknown. Combining iRepertoire HTBI primers with Arm-PCR of CDR3 regions, the authors built TCR beta libraries. TCRdb reprocessed the multiplex PCR reads with MiXCR, giving one entry per CDR3 protein. This sample has 530,000 or so distinct CDR3 sequences; about 14% occur once, and the top ten carry roughly 10%. Stated time point: newly diagnosed GD, antithyroid drugs for less than 3 months. Following extraction of RNA from PBMCs, that RNA was used to make the TCR library. This sample also belongs to another study, concerning T cells in Graves' hyperthyroidism and ophthalmopathy. That investigation notes: First-round RT-PCR of the TCR CDR3 relied on the HTBI primer set.

The rearrangement joins TRBV27 to TRBJ2-7, with no clear D. The sequence derives from a man between 25 and 39 years old with Graves disease. The starting material was peripheral blood mononuclear cells (PBMCs), obtained at new diagnosis, from a patient treated with antithyroid drugs. CDR3 in amino acids: CASSLSTAPTLEQYF. Here the CDR3 DNA reads TGTGCCAGCAGTTTATCCACCGCCCCCACACTGGAGCAGTACTTC.